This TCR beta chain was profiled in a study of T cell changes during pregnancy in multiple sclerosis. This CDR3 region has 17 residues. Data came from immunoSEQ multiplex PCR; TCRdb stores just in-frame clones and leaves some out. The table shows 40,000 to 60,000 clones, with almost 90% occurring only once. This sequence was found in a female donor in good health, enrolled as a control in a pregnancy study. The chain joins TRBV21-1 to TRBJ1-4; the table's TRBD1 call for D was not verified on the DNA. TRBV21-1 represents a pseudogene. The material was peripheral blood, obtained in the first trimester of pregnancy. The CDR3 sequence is CASSTPWLGGAGEKLFF. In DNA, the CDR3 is TGTGCCAGCAGCACGCCGTGGTTAGGGGGCGCGGGTGAAAAACTGTTTTTT.